This TCR beta chain was captured by sequencing in a study of cytomegalovirus exposure and HLA in healthy donors. Broader study findings: Earlier findings revealed that most TCR beta V segments proved productive either about 87% or about 30% of the time.

In regard to this clone: Its antigen remains unidentified.

Germline V gene data show CDR1 as SGHAT and CDR2 as FQNNGV. The CDR3 spans 13 residues. V trimming: 8 bases; J trimming: 6 bases; junction bases outside the gene matches: 3. Primers included in the PCR were 60 Vbeta and 13 Jbeta primers. Some clones are missing from TCRdb's copy, which holds only in-frame ones; the method was immunoSEQ multiplex PCR. The sample yields 150,000 to 200,000 clones, 65% to 90% seen once. This TCR was recovered from a woman aged 18-29 years in good health and CMV-seronegative. The chain recombines TRBV11-2 with TRBJ1-6; 8 bases are shared with TRBD1. The specimen was PBMCs. CDR3 coding DNA: TGTGCCAGCGGGGGACAGGCTAATTCACCCCTCCACTTT. Translating it yields CASGGQANSPLHF.